The source of this T cell receptor (beta chain) is a study of blood T cells in healthy people across ages. CDR3 length: 13 residues. Germline assignment: CDR1 DFQATT and CDR2 SNEGSKA (reference sequence). V lost 4 bases, J lost 10 bases, and 14 bases lay in between. The authors ran a second PCR of 7 to 11 cycles using a sample-barcoded 5' primer and a J-beta primer mix. TCRdb re-called the 5' RACE reads with MiXCR, one entry per CDR3 protein. The data hold 730,000 or so distinct CDR3 sequences, with around 41% observed a single time. The sequenced sample was blood. The receptor's source is a man aged 80 or over in good health. The chain carries TRBV20-1 and TRBJ1-6; maybe TRBD1 (5 bases). CDR3 sequence: CSAIGTGESPLHF. For the CDR3, the DNA is TGCAGTGCTATCGGGACGGGGGAATCACCCCTCCACTTT.